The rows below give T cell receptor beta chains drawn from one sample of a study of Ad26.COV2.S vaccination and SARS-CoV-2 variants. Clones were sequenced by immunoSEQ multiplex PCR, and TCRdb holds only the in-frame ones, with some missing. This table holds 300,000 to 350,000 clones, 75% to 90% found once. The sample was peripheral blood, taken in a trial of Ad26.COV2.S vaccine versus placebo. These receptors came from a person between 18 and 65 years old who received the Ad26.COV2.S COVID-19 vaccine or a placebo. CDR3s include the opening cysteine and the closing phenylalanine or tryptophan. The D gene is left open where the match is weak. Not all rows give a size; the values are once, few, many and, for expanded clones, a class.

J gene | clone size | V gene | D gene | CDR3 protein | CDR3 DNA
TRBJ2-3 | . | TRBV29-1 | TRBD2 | CSVTTTAGPTDTQYF | TGCAGCGTTACAACCACAGCGGGGCCCACAGATACGCAGTATTTT
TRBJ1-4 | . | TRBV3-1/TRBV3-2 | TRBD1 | CASRTGVVENEKLFF | TGTGCCAGCAGGACAGGGGTGGTGGAAAATGAAAAACTGTTTTTT
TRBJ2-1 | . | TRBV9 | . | CASSVEGERYNEQFF | TGTGCCAGCAGCGTAGAGGGGGAGAGGTACAATGAGCAGTTCTTC
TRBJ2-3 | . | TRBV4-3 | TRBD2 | CASSQDRAGVTDTQYF | TGCGCCAGCAGCCAAGATAGAGCGGGGGTCACAGATACGCAGTATTTT
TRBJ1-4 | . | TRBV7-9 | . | CASSPGRASEKLFF | TGTGCCAGCAGCCCCGGGCGGGCGAGTGAAAAACTGTTTTTT
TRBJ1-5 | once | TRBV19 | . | CASSVDLSNQPQHF | TGTGCCAGTAGTGTAGACCTTAGCAATCAGCCCCAGCATTTT
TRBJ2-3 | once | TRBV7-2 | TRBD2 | CASSLGGGRTDTQYF | TGTGCCAGCAGCCTCGGGGGGGGTCGGACAGATACGCAGTATTTT
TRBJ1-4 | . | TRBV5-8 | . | CASSEEPTNEKLFF | TGTGCCAGCAGCGAAGAGCCAACTAATGAAAAACTGTTTTTT
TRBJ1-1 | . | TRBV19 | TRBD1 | CASSITGAGHTEAFF | TGTGCCAGTAGTATAACAGGGGCCGGACACACTGAAGCTTTCTTT
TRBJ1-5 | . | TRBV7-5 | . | CARSLPLETAHSNQPQHF | TGTGCCAGAAGCTTACCGCTTGAAACAGCACATAGCAATCAGCCCCAGCATTTT
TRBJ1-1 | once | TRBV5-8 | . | CASSPTGNTEAFF | TGTGCCAGCAGCCCGACAGGGAACACTGAAGCTTTCTTT
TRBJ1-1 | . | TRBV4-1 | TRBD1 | CASSQERTGVKNTEAFF | TGCGCCAGCAGCCAAGAAAGGACAGGCGTAAAGAACACTGAAGCTTTCTTT
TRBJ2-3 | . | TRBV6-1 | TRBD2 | CASSDGLAGGSFNTDTQYF | TGTGCCAGCAGTGACGGACTAGCGGGAGGCTCCTTTAACACAGATACGCAGTATTTT
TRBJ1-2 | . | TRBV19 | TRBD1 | CASNRSYRGNYGYTF | TGTGCCAGTAACCGATCATACAGGGGTAACTATGGCTACACCTTC
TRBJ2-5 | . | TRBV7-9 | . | CASSLTSGETQYF | TGTGCCAGCAGCTTGACTAGTGGGGAGACCCAGTACTTC
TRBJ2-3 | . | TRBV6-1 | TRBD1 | CASSAGTDPSTDTQYF | TGTGCCAGCAGTGCTGGGACAGATCCTAGCACAGATACGCAGTATTTT
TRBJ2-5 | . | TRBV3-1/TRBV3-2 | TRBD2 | CASSRGPGGLETQYF | TGTGCCAGCAGCCGAGGACCGGGGGGGTTAGAGACCCAGTACTTC
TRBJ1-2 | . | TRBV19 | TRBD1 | CASHSFVGQDYGYTF | TGTGCCAGTCATAGTTTTGTCGGACAGGACTATGGCTACACCTTC
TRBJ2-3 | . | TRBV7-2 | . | CASSLDSTDTQYF | TGTGCCAGCAGCTTAGACAGCACAGATACGCAGTATTTT
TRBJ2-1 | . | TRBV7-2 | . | CASSFGLRTAGEQFF | TGTGCCAGCAGCTTCGGACTCAGGACGGCGGGTGAGCAGTTCTTC
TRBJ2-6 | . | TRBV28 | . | CASSGANVLTF | TGTGCCAGCTCTGGGGCCAACGTCCTGACTTTC
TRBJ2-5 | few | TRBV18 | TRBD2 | CASSPVAGGLQETQYF | TGTGCCAGCTCACCAGTGGCGGGGGGGCTCCAAGAGACCCAGTACTTC
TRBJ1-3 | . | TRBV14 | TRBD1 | CASRSTGAGNTIYF | TGTGCCAGCAGATCGACAGGGGCTGGAAACACCATATATTTT
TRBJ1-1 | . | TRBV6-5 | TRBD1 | CASSRTGRDEAFF | TGTGCCAGCAGTCGGACAGGGAGAGATGAAGCTTTCTTT
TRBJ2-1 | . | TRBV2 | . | CASGAVYTYNEQFF | TGTGCCAGCGGTGCGGTTTACACCTACAATGAGCAGTTCTTC
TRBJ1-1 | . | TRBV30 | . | CAWSPGPGRATEAFF | TGTGCCTGGAGCCCAGGGCCAGGGAGGGCCACTGAAGCTTTCTTT
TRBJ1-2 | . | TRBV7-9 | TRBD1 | CASNSFGTGENYGYTF | TGTGCCAGCAATAGTTTTGGAACAGGGGAAAATTATGGCTACACCTTC
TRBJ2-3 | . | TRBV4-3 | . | CASSPGVADTQYF | TGCGCCAGCAGCCCAGGGGTGGCAGATACGCAGTATTTT